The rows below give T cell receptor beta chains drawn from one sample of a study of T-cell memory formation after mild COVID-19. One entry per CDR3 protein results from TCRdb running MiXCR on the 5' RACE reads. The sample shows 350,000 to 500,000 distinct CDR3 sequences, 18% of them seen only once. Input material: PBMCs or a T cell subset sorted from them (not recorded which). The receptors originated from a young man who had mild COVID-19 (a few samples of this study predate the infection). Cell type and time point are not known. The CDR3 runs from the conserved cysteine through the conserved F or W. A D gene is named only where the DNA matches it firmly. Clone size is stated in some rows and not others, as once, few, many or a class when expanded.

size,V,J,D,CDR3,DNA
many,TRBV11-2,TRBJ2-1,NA,CASSLGRTPYNEQFF,TGTGCCAGCAGCTTAGGAAGAACACCCTACAATGAGCAGTTCTTC
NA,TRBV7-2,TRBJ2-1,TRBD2,CASSPWTRTNEQFF,TGTGCCAGCAGCCCCTGGACTAGAACCAATGAGCAGTTCTTC
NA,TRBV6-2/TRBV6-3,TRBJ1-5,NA,CASSYSYGLSNQPQHF,TGTGCCAGCAGTTACTCTTACGGGCTTAGCAATCAGCCCCAGCATTTT
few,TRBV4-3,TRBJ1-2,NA,CASSQDGDRPPDGYTF,TGCGCCAGCAGCCAAGATGGTGACAGACCACCCGACGGCTACACCTTC
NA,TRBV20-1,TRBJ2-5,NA,CSAPGLASETQYF,TGCAGTGCTCCCGGGCTAGCTTCGGAGACCCAGTACTTC
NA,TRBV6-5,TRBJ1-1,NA,CASRRAGLNTEAFF,TGTGCCAGTCGGAGGGCGGGATTGAACACTGAAGCTTTCTTT
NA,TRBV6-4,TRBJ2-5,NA,CASSDDGETQYF,TGTGCCAGCAGTGACGACGGAGAGACCCAGTACTTC
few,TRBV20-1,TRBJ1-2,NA,CSARDLMGPGYGYTF,TGCAGTGCTAGAGATCTCATGGGCCCCGGCTATGGCTACACCTTC
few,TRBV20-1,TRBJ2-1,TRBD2,CSPRGEGNEQFF,TGCAGTCCTCGGGGGGAAGGGAATGAGCAGTTCTTC
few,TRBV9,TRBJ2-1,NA,CASSRQASSYNEQFF,TGTGCCAGCAGCAGACAGGCAAGCTCCTACAATGAGCAGTTCTTC
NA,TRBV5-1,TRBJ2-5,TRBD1,CASSLPNGTGEETQYF,TGCGCCAGCAGCTTGCCGAATGGGACAGGGGAAGAGACCCAGTACTTC
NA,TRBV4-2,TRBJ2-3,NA,CASSQEGGGLTDTQYF,TGTGCAAGCAGCCAAGAGGGCGGGGGCCTTACAGATACGCAGTATTTT
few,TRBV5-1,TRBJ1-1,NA,CASSLVAGAGTEAFF,TGCGCCAGCAGCTTGGTGGCGGGCGCAGGCACTGAAGCTTTCTTT
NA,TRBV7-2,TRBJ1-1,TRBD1,CASSLEGQGVYSRNTEAFF,TGTGCCAGCAGCTTAGAGGGACAGGGGGTGTATTCGAGGAACACTGAAGCTTTCTTT
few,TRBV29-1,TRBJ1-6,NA,CSVETAVNSPLHF,TGCAGCGTTGAAACGGCGGTCAATTCACCCCTCCACTTT
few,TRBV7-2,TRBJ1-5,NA,CASSRPNQPQHF,TGTGCCAGCAGCCGACCTAATCAGCCCCAGCATTTT
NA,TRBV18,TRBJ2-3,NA,CASCWGLGTDTQYF,TGTGCCAGCTGTTGGGGGCTTGGCACAGATACGCAGTATTTT
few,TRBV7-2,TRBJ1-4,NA,CASSSRRGAYNEKLFF,TGTGCCAGCAGCTCGAGAAGGGGGGCTTATAATGAAAAACTGTTTTTT
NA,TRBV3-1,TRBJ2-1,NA,CASSQSSGTVF,TGTGCCAGCAGCCAAAGTTCAGGGACGGTCTTC